The 13 T cell receptor beta chains below come from one sample, sequenced in a study of cytomegalovirus exposure and HLA in healthy donors (dated by TCRdb to the late 2010s). Libraries came from the immunoSEQ multiplex PCR assay. For the multiplex PCR, a mixture combining 60 forward primers for TCR Vbeta segments and 13 reverse primers for TCR Jbeta segments was used. Sourced from immuneACCESS, this table was stored by TCRdb with only in-frame sequences that have V and J called. A share of the clones is absent; for the studies checked, an unresolved V gene accounts for under half, and the remainder has no known explanation. This sample's table contains some 48,000 clones. Around 5.6% of the sample is held by the ten biggest clonotypes. The sample was PBMCs. These receptors were taken from a male donor in good health and CMV-seropositive.

The rearrangement joins TRBV27 to TRBJ1-1; 8 nucleotides match TRBD1. After removal of 2 bases from V and 2 bases from J, the junction contained 4 bases not matched to a gene. Germline V gene lookup returns CDR1 MNHEY and CDR2 SMNVEV (reference sequence). The CDR3 extends over 15 amino acids. CDR3 bases: TGTGCCAGCAGTTTAGGTGGGACAGGAAACACTGAAGCTTTCTTT. This encodes CASSLGGTGNTEAFF.

The chain is built from TRBV7-2 and TRBJ1-1; D uncertain. Trimming removed 6 bases from V and 2 bases from J, with 16 bases in between. The length of the CDR3 is 15 residues. Germline assignment: CDR1 SGHTA and CDR2 FQGNSA. The CDR3, as DNA: TGTGCCAGCAGTCGTCCTTGGGCGGGTAACACTGAAGCTTTCTTT. As protein: CASSRPWAGNTEAFF.

The chain uses TRBV12-5 and TRBJ1-2; a weak D match, TRBD1 (6 bases). The V end lost 3 bases, the J end lost 3 bases, and 14 bases lay between the germline ends. The CDR3 has 15 amino acids. From germline, CDR1 is LGHNT and CDR2 FRNRAP. The CDR3 nucleotides are TGTGCTAGTGGTTTTCCGAGGGGGATCCACTATGGCTACACCTTC. This sequence encodes CASGFPRGIHYGYTF.

The rearrangement links TRBV19 to TRBJ1-3; 8 positions match TRBD1. Looked up from germline, CDR1 is LNHDA and CDR2 is SQIVND (reference sequence). The CDR3 covers 14 residues. J lost 2 bases, V lost 9 bases, and 6 bases had no gene match. The CDR3: CASGQGGTGNTIYF. CDR3 DNA: TGTGCCAGCGGACAGGGAGGGACTGGAAACACCATATATTTT.

The gene calls are TRBV5-6 and TRBJ2-7; D uncertain. Germline loops: CDR1 SGHDT, CDR2 YYEEEE. The CDR3 covers 12 residues. Between the trimmed V and J ends, which lost 4 bases and 3 bases, there was a span of 8 bases. For the CDR3, the DNA is TGTGCCAGCAGCGTAATAAACTACGAGCAGTACTTC. Its translation is CASSVINYEQYF. Full variable domain (rest looked up from reference TRBV5-6 and TRBJ2-7): DAGVTQSPTHLIKTRGQQVTLRCSPKSGHDTVSWYQQALGQGPQFIFQYYEEEERQRGNFPDRFSGHQFPNYSSELNVNALLLGDSALYLCASSVINYEQYFGPGTRLTVT.

This chain links TRBV6-5 with TRBJ2-7; TRBD1 aligns across 7 bases. Germline CDR1 reads MNHEY; CDR2 reads SVGAGI. The CDR3 has 11 residues. The V and J ends lost 11 bases and 2 bases, in that order; junction bases with no gene match: 3. The CDR3 coding sequence is TGTGCCGCTACAGGGGCCTACGAGCAGTACTTC. As protein: CAATGAYEQYF.

The V and J genes are TRBV7-6 and TRBJ2-7; no firm D call. Germline CDR1 reads SGHVS; CDR2 reads FNYEAQ. Trimming cost V 1 base and J 0 bases, with 7 bases left between them. This CDR3 is 14 amino acids long. The CDR3 is CASSLGQVSYEQYF. DNA of the CDR3: TGTGCCAGCAGCTTAGGCCAGGTCTCCTACGAGCAGTACTTC.

The chain recombines TRBV18 with TRBJ2-5; TRBD2 matches at 7 bases. Unmatched junction bases numbered 3, after V lost 2 bases and J lost 3 bases. Germline V gives CDR1 KGHSH, CDR2 LQKENI. CDR3 length: 14 amino acids. CDR3 loop: CASSPGTTKETQYF. CDR3 nucleotide sequence: TGTGCCAGCTCACCAGGGACTACGAAAGAGACCCAGTACTTC.

CDR3 sequence: CASSLFGGTDTQYF. The CDR3, as DNA: TGTGCCAGCAGTTTATTCGGGGGCACAGATACGCAGTATTTT. V is TRBV27 and J is TRBJ2-3; D might be TRBD2 (5 bases). The CDR3 is made up of 14 amino acids. V lost 1 base and J 1 base, leaving 6 bases between the germline ends. Germline V gives CDR1 MNHEY, CDR2 SMNVEV (reference sequence).

The chain recombines TRBV5-1 with TRBJ2-7, with 7 bases lining up with TRBD1. V was pared by 2 bases and J by 6 bases, with 8 bases of the junction left unmatched. This CDR3 region has 14 residues. Germline V CDR1 and CDR2: SGHRS, YFSETQ. In DNA, the CDR3 is TGCGCCAGCAGCTTCACCGGGACAGACGGCGAGCAGTACTTC. Protein: CASSFTGTDGEQYF.

V and J are TRBV11-3 and TRBJ2-2; no clear D. This CDR3 region has 11 residues. The germline V gene has CDR1 SGHNT and CDR2 YENEEA. V lost 6 bases and J lost 6, with 5 bases in between. The CDR3 DNA reads as TGTGCCAGCAGTCAGGCCGGGGAGCTGTTTTTT. Translated: CASSQAGELFF. Full variable domain (remainder filled in from reference TRBV11-3 and TRBJ2-2): EAGVVQSPRYKIIEKKQPVAFWCNPISGHNTLYWYLQNLGQGPELLIRYENEEAVDDSQLPKDRFSAERLKGVDSTLKIQPAELGDSAVYLCASSQAGELFFGEGSRLTVL.

The V and J genes are TRBV7-2 and TRBJ2-2; 15 bases match TRBD2. The CDR3 runs to 16 residues. Germline values: CDR1 SGHTA, CDR2 FQGNSA. The V segment lost 5 bases and the J segment 9 bases; nucleotides outside the gene matches: 7. For the CDR3, the DNA is TGTGCCAGCAGCGCGGGACTAGCGGGGGGATATCGGGAGCTGTTTTTT. This translates into CASSAGLAGGYRELFF.

This rearrangement joins TRBV28 to TRBJ1-2; the D is unclear. CDR1 and CDR2 (germline): MDHEN, SYDVKM. The CDR3 sequence is 13 residues long. Trimming cost V 5 bases and J 4 bases, with 11 bases left between them. The CDR3 is CASSLGSGYGYTF. The DNA for the CDR3 is TGTGCCAGCAGTCTAGGGAGCGGCTATGGCTACACCTTC.